Listed below are T cell receptor beta chains from one sample, sequenced in a study of T-cell memory formation after mild COVID-19. One entry per CDR3 protein, called by TCRdb with MiXCR from the 5' RACE reads. Of about 130,000 distinct CDR3 sequences in the sample, more than 15% were seen once. Material: PBMCs or a T cell subset sorted from them (not recorded which). Source of these receptors: an adult woman who had mild COVID-19 (a few samples of this study predate the infection). Cell type and time point are not known. Both conserved end residues are part of each CDR3. D genes are given only for firm matches. For some rows the clone size is stated as once, few or many, or as a class when expanded; others skip it.

>NA|18|TRBJ2-7|TRBV7-9|TRBD1
TGTGCCAGCAGCTCCCTATCCCTGGGGGGACAGGGTTCCTACGAGCAGTACTTC
CASSSLSLGGQGSYEQYF
>NA|12|TRBJ2-7|TRBV5-1|NA
TGCGCCAGCAGTCTGGGGGGAGCGGAAGAGTACTTC
CASSLGGAEEYF
>few|15|TRBJ2-7|TRBV5-1|NA
TGCGCCAGCAGCCCAATCGCAGGGGCACCCTACGAGCAGTACTTC
CASSPIAGAPYEQYF
>NA|14|TRBJ1-2|TRBV4-1|NA
TGCGCCAGCAGCCCCCACGACGGGAGCTATGGCTACACCTTC
CASSPHDGSYGYTF
>many|16|TRBJ2-3|TRBV5-1|TRBD1
TGCGCCAGCAGCCTGGACAGGGGGCATATGACAGATACGCAGTATTTT
CASSLDRGHMTDTQYF
>few|15|TRBJ1-2|TRBV5-5|NA
TGTGCCAGCAGTCAGCTCCCCGGGCAGGGGAGTGGCTACACCTTC
CASSQLPGQGSGYTF
>few|13|TRBJ2-3|TRBV6-5|NA
TGTGCCAGCAGTTATCGGGTGACAGATACGCAGTATTTT
CASSYRVTDTQYF
>NA|16|TRBJ2-7|TRBV4-3|TRBD2
TGCGCCAGCAGCGAAGGGACTAGCGGGATGACCTACGAGCAGTACTTC
CASSEGTSGMTYEQYF
>medium-sized|13|TRBJ2-7|TRBV5-6|TRBD1
TGTGCCAGCAGCGCGGACAGGGTGCGGGAGCAGTACTTC
CASSADRVREQYF
>few|13|TRBJ2-7|TRBV30|TRBD1
TGTGCCTGGAGTAGGGACAGGGTTCGCGAGCAGTACTTC
CAWSRDRVREQYF
>NA|16|TRBJ2-7|TRBV10-3|TRBD2
TGTGCCATCAGTGAGTCGATAGCGGGGGCCTCCTACGAGCAGTACTTC
CAISESIAGASYEQYF
>few|15|TRBJ2-5|TRBV7-9|TRBD2
TGTGCCAGCAGCACGCGACTAGCGGGGGCGGAGACCCAGTACTTC
CASSTRLAGAETQYF
>few|16|TRBJ2-1|TRBV11-2|TRBD1
TGTGCCAGCAGCTTAGTCCAGGGGGCCTCCTACAATGAGCAGTTCTTC
CASSLVQGASYNEQFF
>NA|16|TRBJ2-1|TRBV7-8|TRBD2
TGTGCCAGCAGCTTCCCGGGACTAGCGGCCTACAATGAGCAGTTCTTC
CASSFPGLAAYNEQFF
>NA|14|TRBJ2-7|TRBV5-5|NA
TGTGCCAGCAGCCCTCCACCTGGTACAGACTGGAAGTACTTC
CASSPPPGTDWKYF
>NA|14|TRBJ2-5|TRBV7-2|NA
TGTGCCAGCAGCTTCGGGGGGCGCGTGGAGACCCAGTACTTC
CASSFGGRVETQYF
>NA|14|TRBJ2-5|TRBV7-8|NA
TGTGCCAGCAGCTTCTCCGGGACATTGGAGACCCAGTACTTC
CASSFSGTLETQYF
>few|18|TRBJ2-3|TRBV28|NA
TGTGCCAGCAGTCTACGATCGGGCCGTAAAATACCCACAGATACGCAGTATTTT
CASSLRSGRKIPTDTQYF
>NA|17|TRBJ2-5|TRBV5-1|TRBD2
TGCGCCAGCAGCCAAGAGCGGGGGGGACTATACCAAGAGACCCAGTACTTC
CASSQERGGLYQETQYF
>many|14|TRBJ2-3|TRBV12-3/TRBV12-4|TRBD1
TGTGCCAGCACTGGGTCAGGGGGCGCAGATACGCAGTATTTT
CASTGSGGADTQYF
>NA|14|TRBJ2-7|TRBV9|NA
TGTGCCAGCAGCGTGTCCTTGAGCTCCTACGAGCAGTACTTC
CASSVSLSSYEQYF
>few|14|TRBJ2-3|TRBV29-1|NA
TGCAGCGTCGCCCATGTCAGGGAGACAGATACGCAGTATTTT
CSVAHVRETDTQYF
>NA|17|TRBJ2-3|TRBV7-9|NA
TGTGCCAGCAGCCCAAGAAGGACAGGCGGGGGCACAGATACGCAGTATTTT
CASSPRRTGGGTDTQYF
>many|13|TRBJ2-1|TRBV3-1|NA
TGTGCCAGCACCCGCAACCCGGGACACAAGCAGTTCTTC
CASTRNPGHKQFF
>NA|12|TRBJ2-1|TRBV2|TRBD2
TGTGCCAGCAGCTTAGCGGGGGGCGTTCTGTTCTTC
CASSLAGGVLFF
>NA|14|TRBJ2-7|TRBV10-3|NA
TGTGCCATCAGTGATGGGAGGGGGGGCTACGAGCAGTACTTC
CAISDGRGGYEQYF
>NA|15|TRBJ2-1|TRBV15|TRBD2
TGTGCCACCAGCAGAGATCCCGGAGCGGGGGGTGAGCAGTTCTTC
CATSRDPGAGGEQFF
>NA|15|TRBJ2-2|TRBV7-3|NA
TGTGCCAGCAGCTCCAAGATAAGCGGGACCGGGGAGCTGTTTTTT
CASSSKISGTGELFF
>once|12|TRBJ2-2|TRBV11-2|NA
TGTGCCAGTAAGCGGGACACCGGGGAGCTGTTTTTT
CASKRDTGELFF
>few|15|TRBJ2-3|TRBV2|TRBD2
TGTGCCAGCAGTGAAGGGACTAGCCTTTCAGATACGCAGTATTTT
CASSEGTSLSDTQYF
>few|16|TRBJ2-3|TRBV7-2|TRBD2
TGTGCCAGCAGCTTAGTACTAGCGGGAGGTCAGGATACGCAGTATTTT
CASSLVLAGGQDTQYF
>many|15|TRBJ1-2|TRBV4-1|TRBD1
TGCGCCAGCAGCCAAAATGGAGACAGGGGCTATGGCTACACCTTC
CASSQNGDRGYGYTF
>NA|15|TRBJ2-2|TRBV24-1|NA
TGTGCCACCAGCACTGAGCACCCGAACACCGGGGAGCTGTTTTTT
CATSTEHPNTGELFF
>few|15|TRBJ2-5|TRBV5-6|TRBD1
TGTGCCAGCAGCTTCGGACAGGCCCCAGCGGAGACCCAGTACTTC
CASSFGQAPAETQYF
>NA|14|TRBJ2-3|TRBV6-2/TRBV6-3|NA
TGTGCCAGCAGGAGATGGGGTTCCACAGATACGCAGTATTTT
CASRRWGSTDTQYF
>few|10|TRBJ2-3|TRBV6-5|NA
TGTGCCAGCAAGTCAGATACGCAGTATTTT
CASKSDTQYF
>NA|14|TRBJ2-5|TRBV4-1|NA
TGCGCCAGCAGCCAACCGACACAGCAAGAGACCCAGTACTTC
CASSQPTQQETQYF
>few|13|TRBJ2-7|TRBV10-1|TRBD1
TGCGCCACCCCCGGGACAGGGCCCTACGAGCAGTACTTC
CATPGTGPYEQYF
>NA|12|TRBJ2-1|TRBV4-2|NA
TGTGCCAGCAGCCCAAACGGACATGAGCAGTTCTTC
CASSPNGHEQFF
>NA|13|TRBJ2-7|TRBV20-1|TRBD2
TGCAGTGCTATGGGAGGGCGGGCCCACGAGCAGTACTTC
CSAMGGRAHEQYF